This TCR beta chain was sequenced for a study of blood T cell repertoires in COVID-19. At the level of the study: COVID-19 samples, acute and convalescent, were from the United States, Italy and Spain. The analysed material was cDNA or gDNA that came from T cells, B-cell-depleted T cells, or PBMCs.

Measured with immunoSEQ multiplex PCR; TCRdb has only the in-frame clones, and not every one. The data hold roughly 180,000 clones, with roughly 86% observed a single time. Cohort assignment relied on participant-reported clinical history. Donors of Cohort 3 who recovered were those that had two negative PCRs, clearance, or symptom resolution. Trimming cost V 8 bases and J 7 bases, with 15 bases left between them. The germline V gene has CDR1 MNHEY and CDR2 SVGAGI. The CDR3 covers 14 residues. In its sample, this clone was seen once. Sequences were obtained from PBMCs or T cells enriched from blood (not recorded which). The sequence was obtained from a woman younger than 45 who had recovered from COVID-19. The chain joins TRBV6-5 to TRBJ1-6, with D possibly matching TRBD1 (6 bases). CDR3 region: CASEPGTLNSPLHF. The CDR3 DNA follows: TGTGCCAGCGAGCCCGGGACACTCAATTCACCCCTCCACTTT.